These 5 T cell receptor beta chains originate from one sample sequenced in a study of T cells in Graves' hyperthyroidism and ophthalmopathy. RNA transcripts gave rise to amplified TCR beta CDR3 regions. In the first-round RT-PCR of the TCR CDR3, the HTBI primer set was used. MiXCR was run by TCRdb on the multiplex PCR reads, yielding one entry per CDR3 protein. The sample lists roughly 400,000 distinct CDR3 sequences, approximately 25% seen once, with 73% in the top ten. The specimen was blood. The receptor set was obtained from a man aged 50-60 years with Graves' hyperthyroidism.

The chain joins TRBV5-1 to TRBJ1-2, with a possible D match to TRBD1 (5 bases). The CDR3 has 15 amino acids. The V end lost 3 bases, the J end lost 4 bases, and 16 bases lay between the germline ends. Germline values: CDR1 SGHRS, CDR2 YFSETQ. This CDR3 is CASSYGGPGPYGYTF. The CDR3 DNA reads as TGCGCCAGCAGCTATGGAGGACCAGGGCCCTATGGCTACACCTTC.

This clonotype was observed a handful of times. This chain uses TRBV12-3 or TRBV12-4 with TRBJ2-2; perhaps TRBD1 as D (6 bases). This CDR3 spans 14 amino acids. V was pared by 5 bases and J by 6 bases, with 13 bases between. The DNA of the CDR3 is TGTGCCAGCAGTCCTAACAGGGCCGCCGGGGAGCTGTTTTTT. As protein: CASSPNRAAGELFF.

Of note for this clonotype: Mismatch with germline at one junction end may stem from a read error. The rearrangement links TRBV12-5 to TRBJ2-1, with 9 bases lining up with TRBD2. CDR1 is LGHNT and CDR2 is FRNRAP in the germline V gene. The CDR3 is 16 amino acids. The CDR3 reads CANGLRAGGPHNEQFF. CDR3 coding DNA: TGTGCTAATGGTTTGAGGGCGGGAGGGCCCCACAATGAGCAGTTCTTC. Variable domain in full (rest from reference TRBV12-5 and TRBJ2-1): DARVTQTPRHKVTEMGQEVTMRCQPILGHNTVFWYRQTMMQGLELLAYFRNRAPLDDSGMPKDRFSAEMPDATLATLKIQPSEPRDSAVYFCANGLRAGGPHNEQFFGPGTRLTVL.

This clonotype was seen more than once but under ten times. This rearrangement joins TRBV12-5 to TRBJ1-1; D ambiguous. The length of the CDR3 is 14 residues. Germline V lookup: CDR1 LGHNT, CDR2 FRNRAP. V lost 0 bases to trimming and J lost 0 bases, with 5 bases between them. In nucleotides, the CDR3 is TGTGCTAGTGGTTTGGTACCTTTGAACACTGAAGCTTTCTTT. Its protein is CASGLVPLNTEAFF.

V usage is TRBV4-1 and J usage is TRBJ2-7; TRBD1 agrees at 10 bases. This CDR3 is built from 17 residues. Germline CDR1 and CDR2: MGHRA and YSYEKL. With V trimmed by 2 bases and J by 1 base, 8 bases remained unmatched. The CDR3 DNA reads TGCGCCAGCAGCCAAAAAACCGGGACAGGGGTGTCCTACGAGCAGTACTTC. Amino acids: CASSQKTGTGVSYEQYF.